The 11 T cell receptor beta chains given below trace back to one sample, sequenced in a study of CD8 T cells in Susac syndrome. After extraction with the RNeasy kit, about 0.45 to 1 ug of the RNA was reverse transcribed using random hexamers. TCRdb reprocessed the immunoSEQ multiplex PCR reads via MiXCR and lists one record per CDR3 protein. The sample lists roughly 67,000 distinct CDR3 sequences; about 95% were seen once. Input material: CD8+ T cells from PBMCs. The receptors come from a human donor with multiple sclerosis.

V and J are TRBV20-1 and TRBJ2-7; possible D gene TRBD2, 6 bases. Germline CDR1 is DFQATT and CDR2 is SNEGSKA (reference sequence). This CDR3 spans 19 amino acids. V was clipped by 0 bases and J by 3 bases, with 27 bases between them. CDR3 protein: CSARDGAGGWGGTRYEQYF. CDR3 nucleotide sequence: TGCAGTGCTAGAGATGGGGCCGGAGGATGGGGCGGGACCCGCTACGAGCAGTACTTC.

The chain couples TRBV20-1 to TRBJ2-7, with 11 nucleotides matching TRBD2. The CDR3 is made up of 13 amino acids. V was pared by 5 bases and J by 3 bases, with 3 bases of the junction left unmatched. Germline values: CDR1 DFQATT, CDR2 SNEGSKA (reference sequence). CDR3 in DNA: TGCAGTGCTTTCACTAGCGGGGGCTACGAGCAGTACTTC. Protein product: CSAFTSGGYEQYF.

V and J are TRBV14 and TRBJ2-1, with D unclear. Deletions cut 1 base from V and 0 bases from J, with 10 bases between. There are 16 residues in the CDR3. The V gene's germline CDR1 is SGHDN and CDR2 FVKESK. The CDR3 DNA is TGTGCCAGCAGCCAAGTGTGGGCCTACTCCTACAATGAGCAGTTCTTC. This codes for CASSQVWAYSYNEQFF.

The chain couples TRBV6-6 to TRBJ2-7, with 7 bases that match TRBD2. This CDR3 is 13 amino acids long. The germline V gene encodes CDR1 MNHNY and CDR2 SVGAGI (reference sequence). V was pared by 2 bases and J by 3 bases, with 1 base of the junction left unmatched. The CDR3 DNA sequence: TGTGCCAGCAGTTACGGGGGGGACTACGAGCAGTACTTC. This sequence encodes CASSYGGDYEQYF.

The CDR3 reads CASSYSGVGNEQYF. As DNA, the CDR3 is TGTGCCAGCAGTTACTCAGGGGTAGGGAACGAGCAGTACTTC. The chain employs TRBV6-5 and TRBJ2-7, with D possibly matching TRBD1 (5 bases). Germline-derived CDR1 and CDR2 are MNHEY and SVGAGI. V lost 0 bases and J lost 5, with 11 bases in between. The CDR3 consists of 14 residues.

The chain recombines TRBV3-1 with TRBJ2-3; no clear D gene. Germline V gives CDR1 LGHDT, CDR2 YNNKEL (reference sequence). The V end was cut by 7 bases, the J end by 3 bases, with 14 bases between. CDR3 size: 14 residues. Written as DNA, the CDR3 is TGTGCCAGCACCGAAAGCCCCGGGACAGATACGCAGTATTTT. Translating it yields CASTESPGTDTQYF.

The chain carries TRBV13 and TRBJ2-7; D possibly corresponds to TRBD1 (7 bases). Trimming shortened V by 3 bases and J by 5 bases, and 14 bases separated the two germline ends. The CDR3 is 14 residues long. Germline values: CDR1 PRHDT, CDR2 FYEKMQ (reference sequence). CDR3 protein: CASSLEGQINEQYF. In DNA form, the CDR3 reads TGTGCCAGCAGCTTGGAGGGACAGATAAACGAGCAGTACTTC.

A single count supports this clonotype. The J gene is TRBJ1-2, the V gene TRBV7-9; TRBD1 is a possible D gene (5 bases). CDR3 length: 14 amino acids. Germline-derived CDR1 and CDR2 are SEHNR and FQNEAQ (reference sequence). Deletions cut 0 bases from V and 3 bases from J, with 8 bases between. The CDR3 here is CASSLALGDYGYTF. CDR3 coding DNA: TGTGCCAGCAGCTTAGCGCTGGGGGACTATGGCTACACCTTC.

The chain has TRBV30 and TRBJ2-1; possibly TRBD1 for D (6 bases). With 3 bases removed from V and 6 bases from J, the gap between germline ends came to 12 bases. This CDR3 is built from 13 residues. CDR1 is GTSNPN, CDR2 SVGIG, per germline (reference sequence). This CDR3 is CAWRPGAINEQFF. In DNA form, the CDR3 reads TGTGCCTGGAGACCAGGGGCAATCAATGAGCAGTTCTTC.

The chain carries TRBV7-9 and TRBJ1-1; a possible D gene is TRBD1 (5 bases). The CDR3 runs to 12 residues. With 8 bases removed from V and 4 bases from J, the gap between germline ends came to 11 bases. Per germline, CDR1 SEHNR and CDR2 FQNEAQ (reference sequence). CDR3 sequence: CASGRGGTEAFF. CDR3 coding DNA: TGTGCCAGCGGGAGGGGCGGCACTGAAGCTTTCTTT.

This sequence joins TRBV4-3 and TRBJ2-7, with TRBD1 matching over 7 bases. CDR1 and CDR2 from the germline V gene are LGHNA and YSLEER. The CDR3 sequence is 15 residues long. The junction had 5 bases not matched to a gene; V was cut back by 1 base and J by 2 bases. The DNA of the CDR3 is TGCGCCAGCAGCCAAGCCCAGGGACAGACCTACGAGCAGTACTTC. Encoded protein: CASSQAQGQTYEQYF.